The next 30 T cell receptor beta chains were all read from a single sample in a study of T cell responses to AZD1222 COVID-19 vaccine. Repertoires were generated with immunoSEQ multiplex PCR, while TCRdb's copy carries only in-frame clones and drops some. The sample contains about 160,000 clones, more than 90% of which appear only once. The sample here was peripheral blood, taken 28 days after the second AZD1222 dose. The receptor set was obtained from an adult who received the AZD1222 COVID-19 vaccine.

V and J are TRBV30 and TRBJ2-4, with D perhaps matching TRBD2 (5 bases). The CDR3 is 12 residues long. Looked up from germline, CDR1 is GTSNPN and CDR2 is SVGIG (reference sequence). The V end lost 5 bases, the J end lost 7 bases, and 12 bases lay between the germline ends. CDR3 region: CAWGRTGNIQYF. For the CDR3, the DNA is TGTGCCTGGGGCCGAACGGGGAACATTCAGTACTTC.

The chain combines TRBV10-3 with TRBJ2-6; 10 positions agree with TRBD1. Germline loops: CDR1 ENHRY, CDR2 SYGVKD. The CDR3 totals 16 residues. V was pared by 4 bases and J by 2 bases, with 2 bases of the junction left unmatched. The CDR3 loop reads CAISAGTGAGANVLTF. The CDR3 DNA is TGTGCCATCAGTGCCGGGACAGGGGCTGGGGCCAACGTCCTGACTTTC.

V usage is TRBV11-2 and J usage is TRBJ1-5, with 8 bases matching TRBD1. CDR3 length: 17 residues. Unmatched junction bases numbered 6, after V lost 2 bases and J lost 0 bases. Germline values: CDR1 SGHAT, CDR2 FQNNGV. In nucleotides, the CDR3 is TGTGCCAGCAGCTTAAATGGGGACAGGATTAGCAATCAGCCCCAGCATTTT. Protein sequence: CASSLNGDRISNQPQHF.

The CDR3 spells CASSEGGSNQPQHF. For the CDR3, the DNA is TGCGCCAGCAGCGAGGGGGGGAGCAATCAGCCCCAGCATTTT. This chain links TRBV5-1 with TRBJ1-5; possibly TRBD1 for D (6 bases). With 4 bases removed from V and 1 base from J, the gap between germline ends came to 9 bases. This CDR3 spans 14 amino acids. CDR1 and CDR2 from the germline V gene are SGHRS and YFSETQ.

This chain joins TRBV7-2 and TRBJ1-1; no clear D. Trimming took 0 bases from V and 7 from J, leaving 9 bases between them. The germline CDR1 and CDR2 sequences are SGHTA and FQGNSA. CDR3 size: 13 residues. The CDR3 DNA is TGTGCCAGCAGCTTAGCGCAACAAAATGAAGCTTTCTTT. Translating it yields CASSLAQQNEAFF.

The V and J genes are TRBV5-1 and TRBJ2-1, with 7 bases matching TRBD1. This CDR3 spans 13 amino acids. The V gene's germline CDR1 is SGHRS and CDR2 YFSETQ. V lost 4 bases to trimming and J lost 11 bases; unmatched junction nucleotides: 9. The CDR3 coding sequence is TGCGCCAGCAGCCAAGGGGACAGCCCTAAGCAGTTCTTC. Its protein product is CASSQGDSPKQFF. Combining the CDR3 with reference TRBV5-1 and TRBJ2-1 gives the whole variable domain KAGVTQTPRYLIKTRGQQVTLSCSPISGHRSVSWYQQTPGQGLQFLFEYFSETQRNKGNFPGRFSGRQFSNSRSEMNVSTLELGDSALYLCASSQGDSPKQFFGPGTRLTVL.

This sequence joins TRBV6-5 and TRBJ1-4; TRBD1 might be the D (6 bases). Germline V CDR1 and CDR2: MNHEY, SVGAGI. With 2 bases removed from V and 7 bases from J, the gap between germline ends came to 14 bases. This CDR3 is built from 15 residues. CDR3 nucleotides: TGTGCCAGCAGTTACGGTTCAGGGGAGGGTGAAAAACTGTTTTTT. It encodes CASSYGSGEGEKLFF.

The genes are TRBV19 and TRBJ2-5; a weak D match, TRBD2 (5 bases). Germline V lookup: CDR1 LNHDA, CDR2 SQIVND (reference sequence). This CDR3 has 15 amino acids. V lost 4 bases to trimming and J lost 5 bases, with 17 bases between them. CDR3 sequence reads: CASSTPSPAGETQYF. In nucleotides, the CDR3 is TGTGCCAGTAGTACCCCCAGCCCCGCGGGCGAGACCCAGTACTTC.

This rearrangement joins TRBV11-2 to TRBJ2-7; D could derive from TRBD1 or TRBD2 (6 bases each). The CDR3 length is 14 residues. Germline lookup yields CDR1 SGHAT and CDR2 FQNNGV. Deletions cut 0 bases from V and 4 bases from J, with 10 bases between. CDR3 amino acids: CASSLDRGAYEQYF. The CDR3 DNA reads as TGTGCCAGCAGCTTAGATAGGGGGGCTTACGAGCAGTACTTC.

This chain links TRBV2 with TRBJ2-5; D possibly corresponds to TRBD1 (5 bases). Germline V gene data show CDR1 as SNHLY and CDR2 as FYNNEI. The CDR3 totals 13 residues. The ends were cut back, 6 bases at V and 5 bases at J, with 13 bases in the middle. The CDR3 here is CASRGRSIETQYF. CDR3 sequence (DNA): TGTGCCAGCAGGGGGCGTTCGATCGAGACCCAGTACTTC.

As to this clone: Germline is not matched at one junction end, which may reflect a read error. V and J are TRBV11-1 and TRBJ1-1, with D unclear. Germline loops: CDR1 SGHAT, CDR2 FQDESV (reference sequence). The CDR3 runs 15 residues. The CDR3: CASSPGEQVNIEAFF. For the CDR3, the DNA is TGTGCCAGCAGCCCGGGCGAGCAGGTGAACATTGAAGCTTTCTTT.

V gene TRBV6-5 combines with J gene TRBJ2-7; a possible D gene is TRBD2 (5 bases). CDR1 is MNHEY and CDR2 is SVGAGI in the germline V gene. The CDR3 has 16 residues. V lost 2 bases, J lost 2 bases, and 16 bases lay in between. Here the CDR3 reads CASSYIGESPTYEQYF. The CDR3 DNA sequence: TGTGCCAGCAGTTACATTGGGGAGAGTCCGACCTACGAGCAGTACTTC.

The chain is built from TRBV27 and TRBJ2-7; 12 bases line up with TRBD1. Germline V gene sequence: CDR1 MNHEY, CDR2 SMNVEV (reference sequence). With 5 bases clipped from V and 5 bases from J, the junction kept 4 bases outside the gene matches. This CDR3 spans 14 amino acids. For the CDR3, the DNA is TGTGCCAGCAGTCCCGGGACAGGGGGCCACGAGCAGTACTTC. Its protein product is CASSPGTGGHEQYF.

The CDR3 DNA reads TGTGCCAGCAGTTACCTGCGGGAGAGCTACGAGCAGTACTTC. Its protein is CASSYLRESYEQYF. The rearrangement uses TRBV6-2 or TRBV6-3 and TRBJ2-7, with TRBD2 identical over 7 bases. The CDR3 runs to 14 residues. The V segment lost 2 bases and the J segment 3 bases; nucleotides outside the gene matches: 4. Germline assignment: CDR1 MNHEY and CDR2 SVGEGT.

This chain uses TRBV2 with TRBJ2-5; 8 bases match TRBD2. After removal of 2 bases from V and 5 bases from J, the junction contained 4 bases not matched to a gene. Per the germline V gene, CDR1 is SNHLY and CDR2 is FYNNEI. CDR3 size: 14 residues. The CDR3 loop is CASSETTSEETQYF. The CDR3 DNA sequence: TGTGCCAGCAGTGAAACGACTAGCGAGGAGACCCAGTACTTC. Supplemented by reference TRBV2 and TRBJ2-5, the full variable domain reads EPEVTQTPSHQVTQMGQEVILRCVPISNHLYFYWYRQILGQKVEFLVSFYNNEISEKSEIFDDQFSVERPDGSNFTLKIRSTKLEDSAMYFCASSETTSEETQYFGPGTRLLVL.

The V and J genes are TRBV9 and TRBJ1-5; D unclear. Per the germline V gene, CDR1 is SGDLS and CDR2 is YYNGEE. The CDR3 loop spans 15 amino acids. The ends were cut back, 0 bases at V and 1 base at J, with 8 bases in the middle. CDR3 nucleotides: TGTGCCAGCAGCGTAGAAGGAAACAGCAATCAGCCCCAGCATTTT. Translated: CASSVEGNSNQPQHF.

This chain uses TRBV27 with TRBJ2-7; perhaps TRBD1 as D (6 bases). The CDR3 has 16 residues. The germline gives CDR1 MNHEY, CDR2 SMNVEV (reference sequence). Between the trimmed V and J ends, which lost 0 bases and 4 bases, there was a span of 16 bases. CDR3 amino acids: CASSLSGRGLSYEQYF. CDR3 DNA sequence: TGTGCCAGCAGTTTATCGGGCAGGGGATTATCTTACGAGCAGTACTTC.

The gene calls are TRBV5-1 and TRBJ2-5; D might be TRBD2 (5 bases). Germline CDR1 SGHRS, CDR2 YFSETQ. Trimming cost V 4 bases and J 5 bases, with 18 bases left between them. There are 15 residues in the CDR3. The CDR3 DNA reads as TGCGCCAGCAGCCCACTGGGTGGCGGGTCGGAGACCCAGTACTTC. This gives the protein CASSPLGGGSETQYF.

The V call is TRBV27, the J call TRBJ2-7; 7 positions agree with TRBD1. Germline CDR1 is MNHEY and CDR2 is SMNVEV (reference sequence). This CDR3 contains 15 residues. After removal of 2 bases from V and 3 bases from J, the junction contained 7 bases not matched to a gene. In nucleotides, the CDR3 is TGTGCCAGCAGTTTACTATTAGGACAGGTCTACGAGCAGTACTTC. This encodes CASSLLLGQVYEQYF.

This chain connects TRBV10-1 to TRBJ1-1; 7 bases line up with TRBD1. Germline V gene sequence: CDR1 WNHNN, CDR2 SYGVQD (reference sequence). V lost 5 bases and J lost 10; bases outside the gene matches: 10. The CDR3 runs 13 residues. The DNA for the CDR3 is TGCGCCAGCAGTTATACAGGGGCCGGCGGAGCTTTCTTT. It specifies CASSYTGAGGAFF.

CDR3 sequence: CASSLDLWTSGNTIYF. In DNA form, the CDR3 reads TGTGCCAGCAGCCTTGATCTTTGGACCTCTGGAAACACCATATATTTT. The J gene is TRBJ1-3, the V gene TRBV3-1 (or the pseudogene TRBV3-2); D uncertain. Germline V CDR1 and CDR2: LGHDT, YNNKEL (reference sequence). V lost 4 bases to trimming and J lost 0 bases, with 13 bases between them. This CDR3 is built from 16 residues.

This clone was seen just once. The chain links TRBV7-9 to TRBJ2-5; 8 bases are shared with TRBD1. The CDR3 runs 16 residues. Trimming removed 5 bases from V and 5 bases from J; junction bases left unmatched: 13. CDR1 and CDR2 (germline): SEHNR, FQNEAQ (reference sequence). The CDR3 here is CASSRSRGRLGETQYF. CDR3 nucleotide sequence: TGTGCCAGCAGCCGCAGCAGGGGGCGCTTGGGGGAGACCCAGTACTTC.

V gene TRBV7-9 combines with J gene TRBJ1-2; D gene unclear. CDR1 SEHNR and CDR2 FQNEAQ come from the germline V gene (reference sequence). V shed 1 base and J shed 3 bases, with 9 bases lying between them. The CDR3 spans 14 residues. CDR3 protein: CASSLGVGDYGYTF. The CDR3 DNA reads as TGTGCCAGCAGCTTAGGAGTAGGAGACTATGGCTACACCTTC. Using reference TRBV7-9 and TRBJ1-2 for the parts outside the CDR3, the full variable domain is DTGVSQNPRHKITKRGQNVTFRCDPISEHNRLYWYRQTLGQGPEFLTYFQNEAQLEKSRLLSDRFSAERPKGSFSTLEIQRTEQGDSAMYLCASSLGVGDYGYTFGSGTRLTVV.

The chain carries TRBV18 and TRBJ1-3; D ambiguous. The CDR3 sequence is 16 residues long. V was pared by 2 bases and J by 0 bases, with 11 bases between. The germline CDR1 and CDR2 sequences are KGHSH and LQKENI. CDR3 in amino acids: CASSPGLGISGNTIYF. CDR3 bases: TGTGCCAGCTCACCAGGGCTCGGGATCTCTGGAAACACCATATATTTT.

This chain joins TRBV11-3 and TRBJ2-1, with 7 positions matching TRBD1. V lost 1 base to trimming and J lost 6 bases; unmatched junction nucleotides: 3. Per the germline V gene, CDR1 is SGHNT and CDR2 is YENEEA. CDR3 length: 14 residues. CDR3 in amino acids: CASSLGPGGNEQFF. The CDR3 coding sequence is TGTGCCAGCAGCTTAGGCCCAGGGGGCAATGAGCAGTTCTTC.

Concerning this clone: Other DNA sequences in the same sample also yield this CDR3. The chain employs TRBV7-2 and TRBJ1-4; no clear D. Germline V gives CDR1 SGHTA, CDR2 FQGNSA. Trimming cost V 5 bases and J 0 bases, with 10 bases left between them. This CDR3 comprises 15 residues. The CDR3 protein is CASSLTSATNEKLFF. Written as DNA, the CDR3 is TGTGCCAGCAGCCTAACATCAGCAACTAATGAAAAACTGTTTTTT.

The chain has TRBV28 and TRBJ2-7, with D maybe TRBD1 (8 bases). CDR1 is MDHEN and CDR2 is SYDVKM in the germline V gene. V was cut by 11 bases and J by 4 bases, with 30 bases left in between. The CDR3 spans 17 residues. The DNA for the CDR3 is TGTGCCGCAACGCAGGGGGCGCGGCGGGAGCCGACTTACGAGCAGTACTTC. Protein product: CAATQGARREPTYEQYF.

This CDR3 reads CSVGPSGNTYNEQFF. The CDR3 bases are TGCAGCGTTGGCCCTAGCGGGAACACCTACAATGAGCAGTTCTTC. The chain recombines TRBV29-1 with TRBJ2-1; TRBD2 aligns across 9 bases. CDR3 length: 15 amino acids. The J segment lost 2 bases and the V segment lost 4 bases, leaving 6 bases of the junction unmatched. CDR1 is SQVTM and CDR2 is ANQGSEA in the germline V gene.

The CDR3 nucleotides are TGCGCCAGCAGTGAGCCCAGTAAGAATGAGCAGTTCTTC. Its protein is CASSEPSKNEQFF. The chain employs TRBV10-1 and TRBJ2-1; unclear D gene. The CDR3 runs to 13 residues. Per germline, CDR1 WNHNN and CDR2 SYGVQD (reference sequence). Trimming removed 2 bases at V and 7 bases at J, with 9 bases between.

This chain joins TRBV20-1 and TRBJ2-5; D is ambiguous. In germline, CDR1 is DFQATT, CDR2 SNEGSKA (reference sequence). The CDR3 loop spans 11 amino acids. V was pared by 2 bases and J by 7 bases, with 8 bases between. The CDR3 loop reads CSARFSVTQYF. As DNA, the CDR3 is TGCAGTGCTAGATTCTCTGTGACCCAGTACTTC.